What follows are 2 T cell receptor beta chains derived from one specimen sequenced in a study of CD8+ T cells in alopecia areata. The treatment here: oral pan-JAK inhibitor, 5-10 mg twice daily. Reverse transcription of extracted RNA yielded cDNA, which provided the sequencing template. Sequencing was performed with immunoSEQ multiplex PCR; in TCRdb, only in-frame clones are kept and a portion is missing. The sample lists roughly 110,000 clones; roughly 84% were seen once. The input for sequencing was CD8+ T cells sorted from blood, taken at week 24, from a patient treated with tofacitinib. Every receptor here comes from a human donor with alopecia areata.

This clone was counted once. The chain couples TRBV5-1 to TRBJ2-1, with D possibly matching TRBD2 (6 bases). Trimming removed 1 base at V and 7 bases at J, with 15 bases between. Germline V CDR1 and CDR2: SGHRS, YFSETQ. CDR3 size: 15 residues. The CDR3 spells CASSLLEGGWNEQFF. In DNA form, the CDR3 reads TGCGCCAGCAGCTTGCTGGAGGGCGGGTGGAATGAGCAGTTCTTC.

The chain has TRBV19 and TRBJ2-1; 8 bases line up with TRBD2. Germline-derived CDR1 and CDR2 are LNHDA and SQIVND (reference sequence). Germline trimming cut 3 bases from V and 3 bases from J; bases unmatched to any gene: 1. There are 14 residues in the CDR3. DNA for the CDR3: TGTGCCAGTAGTATTAGCGGGGACTACAATGAGCAGTTCTTC. This gives the protein CASSISGDYNEQFF.